A single sample is the source of the 19 T cell receptor beta chains below, sequenced in a study of T cell responses to AZD1222 COVID-19 vaccine. Libraries were prepared by immunoSEQ multiplex PCR; TCRdb keeps only in-frame clonotypes and omits some of them. This sample has roughly 60,000 clones, with around three quarters found just once. The sample here was peripheral blood, taken 28 days after the second AZD1222 dose. Receptors originate from an adult who received the AZD1222 COVID-19 vaccine.

This clone appeared a single time. CDR3 nucleotides: TGTGCCAGCTCACCCTCCACCGAGGGACAGGGCTTTGGTGGCTACACCTTC. As protein: CASSPSTEGQGFGGYTF. This chain uses TRBV18 with TRBJ1-2, with TRBD1 matching over 9 bases. The J segment lost 7 bases and the V segment lost 3 bases, leaving 15 bases of the junction unmatched. The CDR3 runs 17 residues. Germline values: CDR1 KGHSH, CDR2 LQKENI.

V is TRBV7-2 and J is TRBJ1-5, with 7 bases matching TRBD1. This CDR3 has 16 residues. Trimming took 5 bases from V and 4 from J; bases not matched to a gene: 11. Per the germline V gene, CDR1 is SGHTA and CDR2 is FQGNSA. In DNA, the CDR3 is TGTGCCAGCAGCCTCCGGCCGACAGGGTTGAATCAGCCCCAGCATTTT. Encoded protein: CASSLRPTGLNQPQHF.

V gene TRBV10-3 combines with J gene TRBJ1-6; no clear D. Trimming left V 2 bases short and J 4 bases short, with 12 bases between. CDR1 is ENHRY, CDR2 SYGVKD, per germline. This CDR3 has 16 residues. CDR3 region: CAISETSGVYNSPLHF. CDR3 DNA: TGTGCCATCAGTGAGACATCAGGTGTATATAATTCACCCCTCCACTTT.

In the case of this clone: Other DNA sequences in the sample encode the same CDR3. The rearrangement uses TRBV11-2 and TRBJ1-1, with D uncertain. With 2 bases removed from V and 2 bases from J, the gap between germline ends came to 0 bases. Germline-derived CDR1 and CDR2 are SGHAT and FQNNGV. This CDR3 has 11 amino acids. The chain's CDR3 is CASSLNTEAFF. CDR3 DNA: TGTGCCAGCAGCTTAAACACTGAAGCTTTCTTT.

This clone has a handful of counts. The V gene is TRBV11-2, the J gene TRBJ2-7; TRBD2 agrees at 8 bases. Per the germline V gene, CDR1 is SGHAT and CDR2 is FQNNGV. V was clipped by 7 bases and J by 2 bases; unmatched bases: 13. CDR3 length: 16 residues. The CDR3 nucleotides are TGTGCCAGCACCACCTTGAGCGGGGGCCTTGCCTACGAGCAGTACTTC. This translates into CASTTLSGGLAYEQYF.

This CDR3 is CASRSGTGLLEKLFF. For the CDR3, the DNA is TGTGCCAGCAGGTCCGGGACAGGGCTTTTAGAAAAACTGTTTTTT. The J gene is TRBJ1-4, the V gene TRBV6-5; 9 positions agree with TRBD1. V gave up 6 bases and J gave up 8 bases; unmatched junction bases: 10. CDR1 is MNHEY, CDR2 SVGAGI, per germline. CDR3 length: 15 residues.

The rearrangement links TRBV3-1 (or the pseudogene TRBV3-2) to TRBJ2-7; D remains unclear. Trimming left V 1 base short and J 2 bases short, with 9 bases between. The CDR3 is 14 amino acids. Per germline, CDR1 LGHDT and CDR2 YNNKEL (reference sequence). The CDR3 reads CASSQGSGAYEQYF. In nucleotides, the CDR3 is TGTGCCAGCAGCCAAGGGAGTGGGGCCTACGAGCAGTACTTC.

The V call is TRBV28, the J call TRBJ2-5; TRBD1 matches 9 bases. Germline CDR1 is MDHEN and CDR2 is SYDVKM. V lost 2 bases and J lost 4; bases outside the gene matches: 14. CDR3 length equals 18 residues. The DNA of the CDR3 is TGTGCCAGCAGTTTAGCAGCCGGGCCGGGACAGGGAGGAGAGACCCAGTACTTC. The encoded protein is CASSLAAGPGQGGETQYF.

This clone appeared once. The J gene is TRBJ1-1, the V gene TRBV2; unclear D gene. CDR1 is SNHLY and CDR2 is FYNNEI in the germline V gene. The V and J ends lost 4 bases and 1 base respectively, with 10 bases between them. The CDR3 runs to 14 residues. CDR3 loop: CASSGGTQNTEAFF. CDR3 DNA: TGTGCCAGCAGTGGGGGAACGCAGAACACTGAAGCTTTCTTT. The full variable domain, rest sourced from reference TRBV2 and TRBJ1-1, is EPEVTQTPSHQVTQMGQEVILRCVPISNHLYFYWYRQILGQKVEFLVSFYNNEISEKSEIFDDQFSVERPDGSNFTLKIRSTKLEDSAMYFCASSGGTQNTEAFFGQGTRLTVV.

This rearrangement joins TRBV11-2 to TRBJ2-2; D is possibly TRBD1 (6 bases). This CDR3 region has 15 residues. The germline V and J ends were trimmed by 2 bases and 5 bases, with 12 bases remaining between them. Germline values: CDR1 SGHAT, CDR2 FQNNGV. For the CDR3, the DNA is TGTGCCAGCAGCTTATTCGGCCAGGGGACCGGGGAGCTGTTTTTT. Its protein is CASSLFGQGTGELFF.

The genes are TRBV27 and TRBJ2-7, with D perhaps matching TRBD2 (7 bases). The CDR3 contains 15 residues. Trimming left V 5 bases short and J 0 bases short, with 14 bases between. Germline V gives CDR1 MNHEY, CDR2 SMNVEV (reference sequence). This chain's CDR3 is CASSNRGGPSYEQYF. In DNA form, the CDR3 reads TGTGCCAGCAGTAATAGGGGGGGCCCCTCCTACGAGCAGTACTTC.

The chain joins TRBV19 to TRBJ2-3; 9 bases are shared with TRBD1. CDR1 and CDR2 (germline): LNHDA, SQIVND (reference sequence). The trim removed 5 bases at V and 3 bases at J, leaving 6 bases unmatched. The CDR3 length is 15 residues. CDR3 sequence reads: CASSPGQGSTDTQYF. CDR3 DNA: TGTGCCAGTAGTCCAGGACAGGGGAGTACAGATACGCAGTATTTT.

The V call is TRBV28, the J call TRBJ2-1; no clear D gene. V lost 2 bases and J 0 bases, leaving 11 bases between the germline ends. Germline-derived CDR1 and CDR2 are MDHEN and SYDVKM. This CDR3 contains 16 residues. As DNA, the CDR3 is TGTGCCAGCAGTTTAGCAGAGCTTGGCTCCTACAATGAGCAGTTCTTC. Translated, it gives CASSLAELGSYNEQFF.

The CDR3 DNA is TGTGCCAGCAGCTTAATGGGGCAGACCAATCAGCCCCAGCATTTT. Its translation is CASSLMGQTNQPQHF. The chain employs TRBV7-2 and TRBJ1-5, with a weak D call TRBD1 (5 bases). The CDR3 spans 15 residues. Germline values: CDR1 SGHTA, CDR2 FQGNSA. V was pared by 2 bases and J by 3 bases, with 11 bases between.

This chain joins TRBV25-1 and TRBJ2-3; D perhaps matches TRBD2 (6 bases). V was shortened by 3 bases and J by 0 bases, with 10 bases between the two germline ends. Germline CDR1 MGHDK, CDR2 SYGVNS. This CDR3 has 15 residues. For the CDR3, the DNA is TGTGCCAGCAGTGACACCGGGACTAGCACAGATACGCAGTATTTT. As protein: CASSDTGTSTDTQYF. The full variable domain, rest sourced from reference TRBV25-1 and TRBJ2-3, is EADIYQTPRYLVIGTGKKITLECSQTMGHDKMYWYQQDPGMELHLIHYSYGVNSTEKGDLSSESTVSRIRTEHFPLTLESARPSHTSQYLCASSDTGTSTDTQYFGPGTRLTVL.

J is TRBJ1-2 and V is TRBV18; 8 nucleotides agree with TRBD1. Germline V gene sequence: CDR1 KGHSH, CDR2 LQKENI. V trimming: 1 base; J trimming: 8 bases; junction bases outside the gene matches: 6. The CDR3 consists of 14 residues. Written as DNA, the CDR3 is TGTGCCAGCTCACCACGGCAGGGGGCAGGAGGCTACACCTTC. Translated, it gives CASSPRQGAGGYTF.

This clone was seen only a few times. The chain carries TRBV7-2 and TRBJ2-3; TRBD1 matches at 9 bases. The CDR3 has 14 residues. Unmatched junction bases numbered 2, after V lost 3 bases and J lost 4 bases. Per the germline V gene, CDR1 is SGHTA and CDR2 is FQGNSA. The CDR3 protein is CASSLTGGADTQYF. CDR3 DNA sequence: TGTGCCAGCAGCTTGACAGGGGGTGCAGATACGCAGTATTTT.

The chain has TRBV7-2 and TRBJ2-5, with TRBD2 as a possible D gene (5 bases). The CDR3 is 13 amino acids. Trimming took off 1 base at V and 7 bases at J, with 10 bases between the two ends. Germline V gene lookup returns CDR1 SGHTA and CDR2 FQGNSA. The CDR3 protein is CASSLVEEATQYF. The CDR3 DNA reads TGTGCCAGCAGCTTAGTAGAGGAGGCGACCCAGTACTTC.

The chain uses TRBV28 and TRBJ1-4; a weak D match, TRBD1 (6 bases). The V gene lost 5 bases and the J gene lost 0 bases, with 13 bases spanning the gap. Looked up from germline, CDR1 is MDHEN and CDR2 is SYDVKM. CDR3 length equals 16 residues. The CDR3 region is CASSLQGAATNEKLFF. The DNA of the CDR3 is TGTGCCAGCAGTCTACAGGGCGCTGCAACTAATGAAAAACTGTTTTTT.